A single sample is the source of the 17 T cell receptor beta chains below, sequenced in a study of blood T cell repertoires in COVID-19. Sequencing used immunoSEQ multiplex PCR; TCRdb keeps in-frame clones, though not all of them. This table has around 70,000 clones, around four fifths appearing once. Sequenced sample: peripheral blood. These receptor sequences come from a human donor in a cohort sampled during active COVID-19.

This clone was detected once. V gene TRBV30 combines with J gene TRBJ1-1, with 7 bases identical to TRBD1. From germline, CDR1 is GTSNPN and CDR2 SVGIG (reference sequence). The CDR3 is made up of 14 amino acids. V lost 3 bases and J lost 5; bases outside the gene matches: 9. CDR3 nucleotides: TGTGCCTGGAGCGCGGACAGGAGACTGACTGAAGCTTTCTTT. As protein: CAWSADRRLTEAFF.

This chain links TRBV2 with TRBJ2-7, with TRBD2 identical over 8 bases. This CDR3 is built from 14 residues. Germline V lookup: CDR1 SNHLY, CDR2 FYNNEI. The trim removed 4 bases at V and 0 bases at J, leaving 2 bases unmatched. The DNA of the CDR3 is TGTGCCAGCAGTGGCGGGAGGCCCTCCTACGAGCAGTACTTC. It codes for CASSGGRPSYEQYF.

The chain uses TRBV18 and TRBJ2-1; TRBD2 matches at 7 bases. This CDR3 spans 15 amino acids. Looked up from germline, CDR1 is KGHSH and CDR2 is LQKENI. V dropped 6 bases and J dropped 6; count of bases not matched to a gene: 11. The CDR3 DNA is TGTGCCAGCTCGACCGGAACCGGGACTATCAATGAGCAGTTCTTC. Protein product: CASSTGTGTINEQFF.

The chain carries TRBV29-1 and TRBJ2-5; D gene uncertain. Germline assignment: CDR1 SQVTM and CDR2 ANQGSEA. V dropped 6 bases and J dropped 1 base, with 9 bases sitting between them. CDR3 length: 12 amino acids. The CDR3 loop is CSVGPGQETQYF. CDR3 DNA sequence: TGCAGCGTCGGTCCAGGCCAAGAGACCCAGTACTTC. The variable domain in full, with the rest retrieved from reference TRBV29-1 and TRBJ2-5, is SAVISQKPSRDICQRGTSLTIQCQVDSQVTMMFWYRQQPGQSLTLIATANQGSEATYESGFVIDKFPISRPNLTFSTLTVSNMSPEDSSIYLCSVGPGQETQYFGPGTRLLVL.

The chain is built from TRBV21-1 and TRBJ2-7; the DNA was not used to check the table's D call, TRBD2. TRBV21-1 has pseudogene status. This CDR3 is built from 16 residues. The CDR3 nucleotides are TGTGCCAGCAGCCTAGGCACTAGTCGTTCGATTTACGAGCAGTACTTC. It translates to CASSLGTSRSIYEQYF.

This chain uses TRBV7-2 with TRBJ2-7; tentatively, D is TRBD2 (6 bases). The germline gives CDR1 SGHTA, CDR2 FQGNSA. The CDR3 extends over 13 amino acids. V lost 1 base and J lost 4, with 8 bases in between. CDR3 DNA sequence: TGTGCCAGCAGCTTAGGGAGGGAATACGAGCAGTACTTC. It yields the protein CASSLGREYEQYF.

This clone was observed a few times. This chain joins TRBV6-6 and TRBJ2-7, with D perhaps matching TRBD2 (6 bases). Trimming stripped 7 bases from V and 6 bases from J, with 19 bases between. From germline, CDR1 is MNHNY and CDR2 SVGAGI (reference sequence). The CDR3 totals 14 residues. The CDR3 spells CASKEGRDPPEQYF. Here the CDR3 DNA reads TGTGCCAGCAAGGAGGGGCGTGATCCCCCCGAGCAGTACTTC.

This clone was seen just once. The rearrangement uses TRBV18 and TRBJ1-1, with a weak D call TRBD1 (5 bases). Germline loops: CDR1 KGHSH, CDR2 LQKENI. Trimming took off 3 bases at V and 4 bases at J, with 12 bases between the two ends. The CDR3 extends over 14 amino acids. CDR3 coding DNA: TGTGCCAGCTCACCGGGTCGCAGGGCCACTGAAGCTTTCTTT. Encoded protein: CASSPGRRATEAFF.

The V and J genes are TRBV2 and TRBJ2-7; 7 bases are shared with TRBD1. The CDR3 contains 14 residues. Trimming took 7 bases from V and 0 from J; bases not matched to a gene: 6. Germline values: CDR1 SNHLY, CDR2 FYNNEI. The CDR3 sequence is CASNWDSYSYEQYF. The DNA of the CDR3 is TGTGCCAGCAATTGGGACAGCTACTCCTACGAGCAGTACTTC.

This chain uses TRBV2 with TRBJ2-1, with TRBD1 matching over 9 bases. The ends lost 3 bases at V and 4 bases at J; junction bases unmatched: 4. CDR3 length: 15 residues. Germline V gives CDR1 SNHLY, CDR2 FYNNEI. CDR3 nucleotides: TGTGCCAGCAGTGATTTGACAGGGGGATACAATGAGCAGTTCTTC. Translation gives CASSDLTGGYNEQFF.

This rearrangement joins TRBV9 to TRBJ2-7; 12 nucleotides agree with TRBD2. Trimming took 4 bases from V and 5 from J; bases not matched to a gene: 10. The germline V gene encodes CDR1 SGDLS and CDR2 YYNGEE. The CDR3 extends over 16 amino acids. The chain's CDR3 is CASSPRTSGTHHEQYF. The CDR3 DNA is TGTGCCAGCAGCCCGAGGACTAGCGGGACCCACCACGAGCAGTACTTC.

The DNA of the CDR3 is TGTGCCAGCAGCCGACTGCCAGGGGCAGATACGCAGTATTTT. This encodes CASSRLPGADTQYF. The chain joins TRBV7-3 to TRBJ2-3; D might be TRBD1 (6 bases). V shed 5 bases and J shed 4 bases, with 13 bases lying between them. The CDR3 length is 14 residues. The germline V gene encodes CDR1 SGHTA and CDR2 FQGTGA.

This clone was seen a few times. Here the CDR3 reads CASSTTGRADYEQYF. CDR3 bases: TGTGCCAGCAGTACGACAGGCCGCGCGGACTACGAGCAGTACTTC. The chain has TRBV28 and TRBJ2-7; TRBD1 is a possible D gene (6 bases). This CDR3 is built from 15 residues. Trimming pared 5 bases from V and 3 bases from J, leaving 17 bases between. In germline, CDR1 is MDHEN, CDR2 SYDVKM. Using reference TRBV28 and TRBJ2-7 for the parts outside the CDR3, the full variable domain is DVKVTQSSRYLVKRTGEKVFLECVQDMDHENMFWYRQDPGLGLRLIYFSYDVKMKEKGDIPEGYSVSREKKERFSLILESASTNQTSMYLCASSTTGRADYEQYFGPGTRLTVT.

This chain connects TRBV2 to TRBJ2-1; 12 positions match TRBD2. CDR1 and CDR2 from the germline V gene are SNHLY and FYNNEI. This CDR3 contains 17 residues. V gave up 3 bases and J gave up 8 bases; unmatched junction bases: 11. Here the CDR3 reads CASSDGLTSGSGDEQFF. The CDR3 DNA is TGTGCCAGCAGTGACGGATTGACTAGCGGGAGCGGAGATGAGCAGTTCTTC.

The rearrangement uses TRBV6-5 and TRBJ2-7, with a weak D call TRBD1 (6 bases). V lost 6 bases to trimming and J lost 2 bases, with 11 bases between them. Germline CDR1 reads MNHEY; CDR2 reads SVGAGI. The CDR3 length is 13 residues. The CDR3 sequence is CASRPTGPYEQYF. CDR3 sequence (DNA): TGTGCCAGCAGACCTACAGGGCCCTACGAGCAGTACTTC.

The rearrangement links TRBV28 to TRBJ2-7, with TRBD1 matching over 7 bases. In germline, CDR1 is MDHEN, CDR2 SYDVKM. Losses at the gene ends were 0 bases for V and 7 bases for J; bases not matched to a gene: 9. The CDR3 runs 15 residues. The CDR3, as DNA: TGTGCCAGCAGTTTATGGGGGACAGCCAGGGAAGAGCAGTACTTC. Translated, it gives CASSLWGTAREEQYF.

The chain has TRBV12-3 or TRBV12-4 and TRBJ2-7; 7 positions match TRBD2. This CDR3 region has 13 residues. V lost 6 bases and J lost 3; bases outside the gene matches: 5. CDR3: CASRQTSSYEQYF. In nucleotides, the CDR3 is TGTGCCAGCAGACAGACTAGCAGCTACGAGCAGTACTTC.